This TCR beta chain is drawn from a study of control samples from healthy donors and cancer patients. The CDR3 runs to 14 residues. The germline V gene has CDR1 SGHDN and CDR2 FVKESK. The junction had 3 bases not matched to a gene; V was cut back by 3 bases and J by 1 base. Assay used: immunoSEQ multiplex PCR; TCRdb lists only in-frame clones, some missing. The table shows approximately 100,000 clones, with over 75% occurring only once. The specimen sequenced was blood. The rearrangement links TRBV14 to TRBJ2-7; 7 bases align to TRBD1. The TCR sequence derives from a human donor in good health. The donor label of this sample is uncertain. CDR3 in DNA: TGTGCCAGCAGCCATGTACAGGGGTCCTACGAGCAGTACTTC. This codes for CASSHVQGSYEQYF.